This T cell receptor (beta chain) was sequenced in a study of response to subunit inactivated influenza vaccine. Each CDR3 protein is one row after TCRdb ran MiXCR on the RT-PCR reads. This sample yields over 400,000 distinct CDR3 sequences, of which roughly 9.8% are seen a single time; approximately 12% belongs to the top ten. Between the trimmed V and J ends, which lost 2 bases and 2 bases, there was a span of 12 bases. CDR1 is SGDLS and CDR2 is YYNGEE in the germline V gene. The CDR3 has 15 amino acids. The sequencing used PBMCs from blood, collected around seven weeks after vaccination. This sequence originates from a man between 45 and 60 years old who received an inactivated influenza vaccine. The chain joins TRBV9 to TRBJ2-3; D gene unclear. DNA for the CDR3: TGTGCCAGCAGCGTCTTTCGTAGGGACACAGATACGCAGTATTTT. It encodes CASSVFRRDTDTQYF.